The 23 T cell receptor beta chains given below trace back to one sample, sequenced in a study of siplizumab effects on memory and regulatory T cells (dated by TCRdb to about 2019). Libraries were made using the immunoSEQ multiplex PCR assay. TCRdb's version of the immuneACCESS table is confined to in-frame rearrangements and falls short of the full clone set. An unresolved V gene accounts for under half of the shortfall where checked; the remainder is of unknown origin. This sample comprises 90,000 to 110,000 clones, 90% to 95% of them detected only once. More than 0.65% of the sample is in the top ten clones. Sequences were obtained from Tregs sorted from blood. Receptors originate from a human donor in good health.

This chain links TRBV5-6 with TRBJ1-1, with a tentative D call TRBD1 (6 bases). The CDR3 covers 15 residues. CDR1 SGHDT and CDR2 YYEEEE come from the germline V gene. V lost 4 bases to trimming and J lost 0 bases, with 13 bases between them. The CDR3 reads CASSPLDRMNTEAFF. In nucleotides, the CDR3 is TGTGCCAGCAGCCCTCTCGACAGGATGAACACTGAAGCTTTCTTT.

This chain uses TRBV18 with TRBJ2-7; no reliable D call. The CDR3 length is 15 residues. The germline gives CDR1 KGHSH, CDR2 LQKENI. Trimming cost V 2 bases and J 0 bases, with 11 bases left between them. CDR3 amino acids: CASSPVGASSYEQYF. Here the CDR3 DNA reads TGTGCCAGCTCACCAGTCGGCGCTAGCTCCTACGAGCAGTACTTC.

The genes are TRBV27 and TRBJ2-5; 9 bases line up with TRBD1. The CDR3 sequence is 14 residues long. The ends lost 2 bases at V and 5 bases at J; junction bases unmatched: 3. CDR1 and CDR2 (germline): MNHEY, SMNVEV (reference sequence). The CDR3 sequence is CASSLRQGGETQYF. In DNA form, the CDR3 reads TGTGCCAGCAGTTTAAGACAGGGGGGGGAGACCCAGTACTTC.

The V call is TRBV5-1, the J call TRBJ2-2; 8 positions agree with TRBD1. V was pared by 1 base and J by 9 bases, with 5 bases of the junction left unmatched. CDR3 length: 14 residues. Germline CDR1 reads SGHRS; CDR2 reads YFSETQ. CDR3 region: CASSLSRGRRELFF. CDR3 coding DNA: TGCGCCAGCAGCTTGTCCAGGGGGCGGCGGGAGCTGTTTTTT.

Here the CDR3 reads CASSFLGANYGYTF. As DNA, the CDR3 is TGTGCCAGCAGCTTCCTGGGGGCAAACTATGGCTACACCTTC. The genes are TRBV7-8 and TRBJ1-2; D might be TRBD1 (6 bases). The germline V and J ends were trimmed by 3 bases and 2 bases, with 10 bases remaining between them. CDR3 size: 14 residues. Germline-derived CDR1 and CDR2 are SGHVS and FQNEAQ.

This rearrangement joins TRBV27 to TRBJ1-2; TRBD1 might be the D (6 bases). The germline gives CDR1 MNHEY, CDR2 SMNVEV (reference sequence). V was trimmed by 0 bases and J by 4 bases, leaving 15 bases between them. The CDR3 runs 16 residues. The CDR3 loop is CASSLSGGLSLYGYTF. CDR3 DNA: TGTGCCAGCAGTTTATCTGGGGGGCTGTCCCTCTATGGCTACACCTTC.

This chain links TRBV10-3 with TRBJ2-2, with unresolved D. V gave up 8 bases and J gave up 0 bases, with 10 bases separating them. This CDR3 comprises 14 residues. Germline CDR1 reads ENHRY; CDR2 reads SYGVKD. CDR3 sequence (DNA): TGTGCCATCTCGGATCCTACGAACACCGGGGAGCTGTTTTTT. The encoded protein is CAISDPTNTGELFF.

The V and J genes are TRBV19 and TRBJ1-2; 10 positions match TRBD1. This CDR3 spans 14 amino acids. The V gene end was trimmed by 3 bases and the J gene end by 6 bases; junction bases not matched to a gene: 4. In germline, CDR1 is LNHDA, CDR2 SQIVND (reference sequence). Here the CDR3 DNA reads TGTGCCAGTAGTATCACGACAGGGGGCAATGGCTACACCTTC. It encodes CASSITTGGNGYTF.

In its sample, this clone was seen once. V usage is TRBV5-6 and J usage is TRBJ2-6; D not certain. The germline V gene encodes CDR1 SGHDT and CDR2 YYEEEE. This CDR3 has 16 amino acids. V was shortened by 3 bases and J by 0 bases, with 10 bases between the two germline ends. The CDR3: CASSYGRLSGANVLTF. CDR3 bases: TGTGCCAGCAGCTATGGACGCCTCTCTGGGGCCAACGTCCTGACTTTC.

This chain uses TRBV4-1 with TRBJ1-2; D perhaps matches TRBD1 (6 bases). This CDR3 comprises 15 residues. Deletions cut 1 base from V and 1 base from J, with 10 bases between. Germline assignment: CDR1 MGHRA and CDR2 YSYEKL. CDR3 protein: CASSQGGQNNYGYTF. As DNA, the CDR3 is TGCGCCAGCAGCCAAGGCGGACAGAATAACTATGGCTACACCTTC.

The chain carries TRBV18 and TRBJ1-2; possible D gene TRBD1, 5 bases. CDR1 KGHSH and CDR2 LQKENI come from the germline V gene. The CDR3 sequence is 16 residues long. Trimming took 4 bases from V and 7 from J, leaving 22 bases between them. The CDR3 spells CASSQDQGQGRAGYTF. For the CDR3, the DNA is TGTGCCAGCTCACAAGACCAAGGCCAGGGCCGAGCTGGCTACACCTTC.

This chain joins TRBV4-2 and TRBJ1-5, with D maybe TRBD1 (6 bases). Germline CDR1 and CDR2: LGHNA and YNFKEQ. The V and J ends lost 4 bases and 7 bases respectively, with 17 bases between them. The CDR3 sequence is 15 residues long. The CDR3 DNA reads TGTGCCAGCAGCCCGGGGGAGGGGGTTTGGCAGCCCCAGCATTTT. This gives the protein CASSPGEGVWQPQHF.

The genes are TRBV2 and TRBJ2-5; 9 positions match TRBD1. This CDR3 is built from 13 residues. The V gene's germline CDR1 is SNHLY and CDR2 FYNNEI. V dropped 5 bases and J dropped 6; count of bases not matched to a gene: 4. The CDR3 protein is CASSPGQGKTQYF. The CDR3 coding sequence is TGTGCCAGCAGTCCGGGACAGGGAAAGACCCAGTACTTC.

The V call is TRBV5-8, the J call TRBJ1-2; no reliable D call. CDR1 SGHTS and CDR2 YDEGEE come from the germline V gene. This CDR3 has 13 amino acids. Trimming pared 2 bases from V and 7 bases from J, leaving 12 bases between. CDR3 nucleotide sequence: TGTGCCAGCAGCTTTTATCCAGCTTCTGGCTACACCTTC. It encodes CASSFYPASGYTF.

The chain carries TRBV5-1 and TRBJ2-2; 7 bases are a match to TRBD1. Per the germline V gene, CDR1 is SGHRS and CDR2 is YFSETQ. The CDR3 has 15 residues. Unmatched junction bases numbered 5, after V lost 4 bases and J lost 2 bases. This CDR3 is CASSPGQPNTGELFF. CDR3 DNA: TGCGCCAGCAGCCCGGGACAGCCAAACACCGGGGAGCTGTTTTTT. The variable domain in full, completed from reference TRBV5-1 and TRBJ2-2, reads KAGVTQTPRYLIKTRGQQVTLSCSPISGHRSVSWYQQTPGQGLQFLFEYFSETQRNKGNFPGRFSGRQFSNSRSEMNVSTLELGDSALYLCASSPGQPNTGELFFGEGSRLTVL.

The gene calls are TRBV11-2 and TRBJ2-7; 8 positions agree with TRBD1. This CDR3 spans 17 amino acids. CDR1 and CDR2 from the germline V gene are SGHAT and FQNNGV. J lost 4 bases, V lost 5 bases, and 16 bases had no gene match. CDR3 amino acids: CASSPPDLDRVKYEQYF. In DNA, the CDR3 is TGTGCCAGCAGCCCCCCAGACCTGGACAGGGTTAAATACGAGCAGTACTTC.

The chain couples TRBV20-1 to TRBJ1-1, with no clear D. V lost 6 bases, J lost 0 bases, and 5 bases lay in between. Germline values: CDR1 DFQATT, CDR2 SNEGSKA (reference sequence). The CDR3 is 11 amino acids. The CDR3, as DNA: TGCAGTGCCTGGATGAACACTGAAGCTTTCTTT. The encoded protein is CSAWMNTEAFF.

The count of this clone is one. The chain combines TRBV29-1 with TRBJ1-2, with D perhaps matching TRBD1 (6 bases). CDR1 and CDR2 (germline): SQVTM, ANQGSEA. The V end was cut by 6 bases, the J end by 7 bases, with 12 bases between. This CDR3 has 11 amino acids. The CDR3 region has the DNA TGCAGCGTCGGGGGGGGCTCTGGCTACACCTTC. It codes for CSVGGGSGYTF.

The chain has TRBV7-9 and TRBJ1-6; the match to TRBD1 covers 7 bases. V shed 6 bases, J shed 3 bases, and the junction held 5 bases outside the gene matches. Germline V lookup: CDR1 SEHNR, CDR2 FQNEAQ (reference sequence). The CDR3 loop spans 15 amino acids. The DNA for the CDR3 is TGTGCCAGCAGACCAGGACAGGTCTATAATTCACCCCTCCACTTT. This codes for CASRPGQVYNSPLHF.

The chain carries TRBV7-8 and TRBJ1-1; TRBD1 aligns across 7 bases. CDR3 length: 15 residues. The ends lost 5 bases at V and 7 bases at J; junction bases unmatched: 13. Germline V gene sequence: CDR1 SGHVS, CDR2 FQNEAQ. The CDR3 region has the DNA TGTGCCAGCAGCCCCCCGCATACAGGGGAGGGTGAAGCTTTCTTT. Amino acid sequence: CASSPPHTGEGEAFF.

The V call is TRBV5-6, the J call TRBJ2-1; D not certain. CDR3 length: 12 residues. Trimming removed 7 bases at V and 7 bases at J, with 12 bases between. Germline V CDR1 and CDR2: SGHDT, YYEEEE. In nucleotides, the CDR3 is TGTGCCAGCCGACACCTCGGGAATGAGCAGTTCTTC. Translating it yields CASRHLGNEQFF.

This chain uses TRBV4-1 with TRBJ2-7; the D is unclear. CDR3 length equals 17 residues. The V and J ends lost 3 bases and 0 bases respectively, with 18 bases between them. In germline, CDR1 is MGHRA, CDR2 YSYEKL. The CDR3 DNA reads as TGCGCCAGCAGCCAGGTCCTTAATCCGCTGAACTCCTACGAGCAGTACTTC. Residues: CASSQVLNPLNSYEQYF.

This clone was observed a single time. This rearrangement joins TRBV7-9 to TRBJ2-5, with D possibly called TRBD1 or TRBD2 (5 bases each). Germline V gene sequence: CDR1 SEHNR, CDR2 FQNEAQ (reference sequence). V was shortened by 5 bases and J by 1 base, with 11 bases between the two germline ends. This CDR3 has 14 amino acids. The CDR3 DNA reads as TGTGCCAGCAGCATCGGGACGGTCCAAGAGACCCAGTACTTC. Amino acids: CASSIGTVQETQYF. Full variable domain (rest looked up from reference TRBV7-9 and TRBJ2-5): DTGVSQNPRHKITKRGQNVTFRCDPISEHNRLYWYRQTLGQGPEFLTYFQNEAQLEKSRLLSDRFSAERPKGSFSTLEIQRTEQGDSAMYLCASSIGTVQETQYFGPGTRLLVL.